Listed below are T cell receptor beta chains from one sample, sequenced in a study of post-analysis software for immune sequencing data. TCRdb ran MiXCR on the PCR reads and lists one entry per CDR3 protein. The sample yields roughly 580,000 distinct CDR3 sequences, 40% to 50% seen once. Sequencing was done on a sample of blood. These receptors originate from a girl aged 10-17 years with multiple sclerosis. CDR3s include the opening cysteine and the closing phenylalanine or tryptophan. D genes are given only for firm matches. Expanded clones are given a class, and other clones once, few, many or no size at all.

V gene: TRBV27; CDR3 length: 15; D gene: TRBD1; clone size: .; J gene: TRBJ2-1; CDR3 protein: CASRPGQSSYNEQFF; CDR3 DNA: TGTGCCAGCAGACCGGGACAGTCGTCCTACAATGAGCAGTTCTTC
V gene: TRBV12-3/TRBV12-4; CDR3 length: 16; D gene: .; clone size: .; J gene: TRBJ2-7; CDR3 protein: CASSPAQGKTTYEQYF; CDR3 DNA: TGTGCCAGCAGCCCCGCACAGGGTAAGACGACCTACGAGCAGTACTTC
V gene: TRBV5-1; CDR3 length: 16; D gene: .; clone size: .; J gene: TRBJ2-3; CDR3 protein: CASSLGQDISTDTQYF; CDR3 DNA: TGCGCCAGCAGCTTGGGGCAGGACATTAGCACAGATACGCAGTATTTT
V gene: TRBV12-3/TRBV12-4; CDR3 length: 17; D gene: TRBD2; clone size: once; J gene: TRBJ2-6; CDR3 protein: CAGSSEAGGPGANVLTF; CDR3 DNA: TGTGCCGGCAGTTCCGAAGCGGGAGGGCCTGGGGCCAACGTCCTGACTTTC
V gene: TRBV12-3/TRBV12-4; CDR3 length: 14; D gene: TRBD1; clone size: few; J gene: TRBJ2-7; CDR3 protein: CASSFLDRRFEQYF; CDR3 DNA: TGTGCCAGCAGTTTCCTGGACAGGCGTTTCGAGCAGTACTTC
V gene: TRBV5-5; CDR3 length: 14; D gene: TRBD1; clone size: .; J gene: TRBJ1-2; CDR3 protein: CASSFYEKTGGYTF; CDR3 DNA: TGTGCCAGCAGCTTCTATGAGAAGACAGGGGGCTACACCTTC
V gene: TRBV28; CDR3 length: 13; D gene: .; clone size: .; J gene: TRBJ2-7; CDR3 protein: CASSLSKMVEQYF; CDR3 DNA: TGTGCCAGCAGTTTATCAAAGATGGTGGAGCAGTACTTC
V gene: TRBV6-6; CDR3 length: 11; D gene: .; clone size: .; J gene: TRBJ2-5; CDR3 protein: CASSPQSRQYF; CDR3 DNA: TGTGCCAGCAGTCCTCAATCCCGGCAGTACTTC
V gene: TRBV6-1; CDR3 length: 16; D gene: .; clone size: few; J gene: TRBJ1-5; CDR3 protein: CASSTLWEGGNQPQHF; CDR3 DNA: TGTGCCAGCAGTACTTTATGGGAGGGAGGCAATCAGCCCCAGCATTTT
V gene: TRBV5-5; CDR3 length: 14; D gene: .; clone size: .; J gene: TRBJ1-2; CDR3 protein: CASSRPGGSYGYTF; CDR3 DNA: TGTGCCAGCAGCCGCCCGGGGGGGAGCTATGGCTACACCTTC
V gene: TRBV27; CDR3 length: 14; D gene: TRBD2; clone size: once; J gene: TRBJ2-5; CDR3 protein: CAGSFTGGGETQYF; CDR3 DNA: TGTGCCGGCAGTTTTACGGGGGGGGGCGAGACCCAGTACTTC
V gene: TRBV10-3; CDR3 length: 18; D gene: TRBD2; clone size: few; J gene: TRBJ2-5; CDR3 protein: CAISEGARPSGSQETQYF; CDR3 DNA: TGTGCCATCAGTGAAGGCGCACGGCCTAGCGGATCTCAAGAGACCCAGTACTTC
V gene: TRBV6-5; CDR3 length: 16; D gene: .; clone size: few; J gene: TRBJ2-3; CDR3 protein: CASSYSEGGGTDTQYF; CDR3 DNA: TGTGCCAGCAGTTACTCCGAGGGGGGGGGCACAGATACGCAGTATTTT
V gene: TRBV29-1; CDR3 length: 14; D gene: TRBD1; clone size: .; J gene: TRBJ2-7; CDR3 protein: CSVGDSPNWSEQYF; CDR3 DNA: TGCAGCGTTGGGGACAGCCCCAACTGGTCCGAGCAGTACTTC
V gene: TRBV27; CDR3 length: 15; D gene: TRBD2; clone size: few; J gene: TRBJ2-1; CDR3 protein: CASSFRLAGLNEQFF; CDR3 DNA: TGTGCCAGCAGTTTCCGACTAGCGGGGCTTAATGAGCAGTTCTTC
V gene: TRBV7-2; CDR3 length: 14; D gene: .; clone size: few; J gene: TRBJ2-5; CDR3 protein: CASSLGGWVQTQYF; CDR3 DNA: TGTGCCAGCAGCTTAGGAGGCTGGGTGCAGACCCAGTACTTC
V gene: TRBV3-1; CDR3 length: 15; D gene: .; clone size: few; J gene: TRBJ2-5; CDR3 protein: CASSQGGARSETQYF; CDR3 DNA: TGTGCCAGCAGCCAAGGAGGAGCGCGCTCCGAGACCCAGTACTTC
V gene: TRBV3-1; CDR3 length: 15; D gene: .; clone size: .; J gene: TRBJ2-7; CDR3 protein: CAGSEGGFGPYEQYF; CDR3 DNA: TGTGCCGGCAGTGAAGGGGGGTTTGGCCCCTACGAGCAGTACTTC
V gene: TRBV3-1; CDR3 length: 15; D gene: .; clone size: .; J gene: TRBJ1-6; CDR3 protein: CASSQDKARSGPLHF; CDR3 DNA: TGTGCCAGCAGCCAAGATAAGGCGAGGTCTGGACCCCTCCACTTT
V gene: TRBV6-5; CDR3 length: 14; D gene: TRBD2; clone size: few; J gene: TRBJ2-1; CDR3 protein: CASGGLAGANEQFF; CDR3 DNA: TGTGCCAGCGGGGGTCTAGCGGGAGCCAATGAGCAGTTCTTC
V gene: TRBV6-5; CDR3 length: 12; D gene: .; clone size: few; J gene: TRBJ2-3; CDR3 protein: CASSERRDTQYF; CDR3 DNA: TGTGCCAGCAGTGAGCGAAGAGATACGCAGTATTTT
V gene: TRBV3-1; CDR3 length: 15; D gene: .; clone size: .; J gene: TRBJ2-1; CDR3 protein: CASSPLLASLNEQFF; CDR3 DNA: TGTGCCAGCAGCCCCCTTTTAGCTAGTTTGAATGAGCAGTTCTTC
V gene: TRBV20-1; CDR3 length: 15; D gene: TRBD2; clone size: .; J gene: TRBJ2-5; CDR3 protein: CSALLAGGPSETQYF; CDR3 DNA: TGCAGTGCTCTACTAGCGGGAGGGCCTTCAGAGACCCAGTACTTC
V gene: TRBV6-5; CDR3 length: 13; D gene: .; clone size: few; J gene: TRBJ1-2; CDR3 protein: CASSLGLLYGDTF; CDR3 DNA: TGTGCCAGCAGCCTGGGTCTCCTCTATGGCGACACCTTC
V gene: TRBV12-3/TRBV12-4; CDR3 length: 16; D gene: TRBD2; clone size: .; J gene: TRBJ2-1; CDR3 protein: CASSVGGPRTYNEQFF; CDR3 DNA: TGTGCCAGCAGTGTGGGAGGGCCAAGGACCTACAATGAGCAGTTCTTC
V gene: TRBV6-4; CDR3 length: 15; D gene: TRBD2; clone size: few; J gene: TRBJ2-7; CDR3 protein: CASSAGASGSYEQYF; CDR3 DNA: TGTGCCAGCAGCGCCGGAGCTAGCGGTTCCTACGAGCAGTACTTC
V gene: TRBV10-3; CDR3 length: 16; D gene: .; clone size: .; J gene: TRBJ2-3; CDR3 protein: CAISPFSSLKTDTQYF; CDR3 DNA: TGTGCCATCAGCCCATTCTCCAGCCTTAAGACAGATACGCAGTATTTT
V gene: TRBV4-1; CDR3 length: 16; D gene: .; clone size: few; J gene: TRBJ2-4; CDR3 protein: CASSQVGVNSKNIQYF; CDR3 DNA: TGCGCCAGCAGCCAAGTGGGTGTCAACTCCAAAAACATTCAGTACTTC
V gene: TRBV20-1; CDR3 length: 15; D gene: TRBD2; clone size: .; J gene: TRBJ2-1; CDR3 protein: CSAEAAGGPLNEQFF; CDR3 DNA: TGCAGTGCTGAGGCGGCGGGGGGGCCGTTAAATGAGCAGTTCTTC
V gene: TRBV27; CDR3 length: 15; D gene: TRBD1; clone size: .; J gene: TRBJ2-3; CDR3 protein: CASSLQGRGTDTQYF; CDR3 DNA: TGTGCCAGCAGCTTACAGGGGCGAGGCACAGATACGCAGTATTTT
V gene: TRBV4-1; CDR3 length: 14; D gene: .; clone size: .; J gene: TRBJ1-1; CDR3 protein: CASSQEESVGEAFF; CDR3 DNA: TGCGCCAGCAGCCAAGAAGAGTCGGTGGGTGAAGCTTTCTTT
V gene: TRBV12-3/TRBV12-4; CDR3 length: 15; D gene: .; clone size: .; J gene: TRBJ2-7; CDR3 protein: CASSFYGKSSYEQYF; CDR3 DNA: TGTGCCAGCAGTTTTTATGGCAAGAGCTCCTACGAGCAGTACTTC
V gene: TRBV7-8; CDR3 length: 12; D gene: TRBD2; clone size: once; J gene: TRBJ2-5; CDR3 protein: CVSSLSGNEQYF; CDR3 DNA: TGTGTCAGCAGCTTAAGCGGGAATGAGCAGTACTTC
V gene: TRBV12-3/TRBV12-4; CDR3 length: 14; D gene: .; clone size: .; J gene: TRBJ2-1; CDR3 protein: CASRTDLHRNEQFF; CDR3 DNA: TGTGCCAGCAGAACTGATTTGCATCGGAATGAGCAGTTCTTC
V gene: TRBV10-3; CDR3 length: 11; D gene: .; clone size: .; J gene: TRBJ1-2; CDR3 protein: CAHHGLGGYTF; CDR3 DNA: TGTGCCCATCACGGTTTGGGAGGCTACACCTTC
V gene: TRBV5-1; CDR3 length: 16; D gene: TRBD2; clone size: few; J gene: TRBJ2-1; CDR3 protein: CASSLTSGRRGDEQFF; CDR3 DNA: TGCGCCAGCAGCTTGACTAGCGGGAGGCGAGGGGATGAGCAGTTCTTC
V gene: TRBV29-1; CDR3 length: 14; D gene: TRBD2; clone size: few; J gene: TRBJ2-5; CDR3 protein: CSVDGLAGVGEQYF; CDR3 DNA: TGCAGCGTTGATGGGCTAGCGGGAGTCGGGGAGCAGTACTTC
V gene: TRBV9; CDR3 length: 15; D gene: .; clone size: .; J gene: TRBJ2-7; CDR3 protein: CASSVSLPPEGEQYF; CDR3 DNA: TGTGCCAGCAGCGTAAGCCTCCCCCCGGAGGGCGAGCAGTACTTC
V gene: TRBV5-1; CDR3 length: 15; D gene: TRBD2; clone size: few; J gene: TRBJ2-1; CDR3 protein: CASSQLAGERNEQFF; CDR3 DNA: TGCGCCAGCAGCCAATTAGCGGGAGAAAGGAATGAGCAGTTCTTC
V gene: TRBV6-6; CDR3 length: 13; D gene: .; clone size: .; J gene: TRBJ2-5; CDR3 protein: CASRSALGETQYF; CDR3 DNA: TGTGCCAGCAGATCGGCCCTGGGGGAGACCCAGTACTTC
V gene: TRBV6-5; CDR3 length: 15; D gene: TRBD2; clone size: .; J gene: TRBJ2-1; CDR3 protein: CASSYPGLAGGRQFF; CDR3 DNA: TGTGCCAGCAGTTACCCTGGACTAGCGGGAGGGCGGCAGTTCTTC
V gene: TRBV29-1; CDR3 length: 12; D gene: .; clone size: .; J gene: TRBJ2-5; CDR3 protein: CSAGPFGETQYF; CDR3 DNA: TGCAGCGCCGGACCCTTTGGTGAGACCCAGTACTTC
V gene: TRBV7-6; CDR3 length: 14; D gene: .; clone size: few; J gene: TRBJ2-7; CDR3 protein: CASSLGIGLYEQYF; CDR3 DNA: TGTGCCAGCAGCTTAGGAATCGGTTTGTACGAGCAGTACTTC
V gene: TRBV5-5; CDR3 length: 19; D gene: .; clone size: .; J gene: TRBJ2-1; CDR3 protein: CASSPGVDGSPFSYNEQFF; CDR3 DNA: TGTGCCAGCAGCCCCGGGGTGGACGGGAGCCCCTTCTCCTACAACGAGCAGTTCTTC
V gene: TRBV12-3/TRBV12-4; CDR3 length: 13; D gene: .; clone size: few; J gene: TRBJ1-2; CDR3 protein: CASSLALNYGYTF; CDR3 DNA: TGTGCCAGCAGTTTAGCCCTTAACTATGGCTACACCTTC
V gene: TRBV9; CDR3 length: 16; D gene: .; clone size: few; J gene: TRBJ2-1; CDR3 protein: CASSVGSGVRYNEQFF; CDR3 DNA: TGTGCCAGCAGCGTAGGGTCTGGAGTCCGCTACAATGAGCAGTTCTTC
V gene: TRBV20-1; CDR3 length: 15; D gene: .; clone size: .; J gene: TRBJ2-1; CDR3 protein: CSASSRQRKFNEQFF; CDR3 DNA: TGCAGTGCTAGTTCGAGACAGAGAAAATTCAATGAGCAGTTCTTC
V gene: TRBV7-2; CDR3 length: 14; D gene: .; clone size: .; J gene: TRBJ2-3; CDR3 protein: CASSANRGRDTQYF; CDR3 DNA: TGTGCCAGCAGCGCAAACCGTGGGAGAGATACGCAGTATTTT
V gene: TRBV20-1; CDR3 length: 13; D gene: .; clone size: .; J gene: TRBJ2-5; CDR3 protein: CSASGGTIETQYF; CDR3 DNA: TGCAGTGCAAGTGGCGGGACAATTGAGACCCAGTACTTC
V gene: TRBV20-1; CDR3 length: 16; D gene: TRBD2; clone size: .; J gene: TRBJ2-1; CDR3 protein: CSAIGTSGGVYNEQFF; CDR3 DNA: TGCAGTGCTATCGGGACTAGCGGGGGAGTCTACAATGAGCAGTTCTTC
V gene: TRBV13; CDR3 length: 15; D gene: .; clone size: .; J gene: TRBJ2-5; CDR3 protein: CASSSRRGVYETQYF; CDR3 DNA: TGTGCCAGCAGCTCTCGACGCGGGGTCTATGAGACCCAGTACTTC
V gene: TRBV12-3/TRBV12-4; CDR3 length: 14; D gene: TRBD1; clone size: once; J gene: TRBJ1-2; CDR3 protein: CASSFDRGIDGYTF; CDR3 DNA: TGTGCCAGCAGTTTTGACAGGGGCATTGATGGCTACACCTTC
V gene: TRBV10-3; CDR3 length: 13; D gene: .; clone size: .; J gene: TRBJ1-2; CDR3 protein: CAIGEDTNYGYTF; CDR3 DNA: TGTGCCATCGGAGAGGACACAAACTATGGCTACACCTTC
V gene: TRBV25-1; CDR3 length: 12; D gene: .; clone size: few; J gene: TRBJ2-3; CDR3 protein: CASSQGYDTQYF; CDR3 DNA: TGTGCCAGCAGCCAGGGTTACGATACGCAGTATTTT
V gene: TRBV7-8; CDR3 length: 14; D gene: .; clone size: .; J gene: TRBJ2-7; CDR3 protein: CASSLGGLAPEQYF; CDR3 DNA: TGTGCCAGCAGCTTAGGCGGTCTAGCCCCCGAGCAGTACTTC